The next 27 T cell receptor beta chains were all read from a single sample in a study of control samples from healthy donors and cancer patients. TCRdb's table, derived via immunoSEQ multiplex PCR, lists solely in-frame clones and lacks some. The table lists approximately 44,000 clones, 65% to 80% of them singletons. Sequenced input: formalin-fixed, paraffin-embedded tissue. The receptors stem from a male donor with melanoma.

The chain uses TRBV6-5 and TRBJ2-2; D unclear. Trimming left V 2 bases short and J 0 bases short, with 4 bases between. The CDR3 has 14 amino acids. CDR1 is MNHEY and CDR2 is SVGAGI in the germline V gene. In nucleotides, the CDR3 is TGTGCCAGCAGTTACAGGGCGAACACCGGGGAGCTGTTTTTT. Its protein is CASSYRANTGELFF.

The V call is TRBV18, the J call TRBJ2-7, with D possibly matching TRBD2 (6 bases). The CDR3 sequence is 15 residues long. From germline, CDR1 is KGHSH and CDR2 LQKENI. The V end lost 8 bases, the J end lost 7 bases, and 24 bases lay between the germline ends. The CDR3 protein is CASATTGERAGEQYF. The DNA of the CDR3 is TGTGCCAGCGCTACGACGGGAGAGCGGGCTGGGGAGCAGTACTTC.

The count of this clone is one. The rearrangement uses TRBV28 and TRBJ1-4; D perhaps matches TRBD1 (6 bases). CDR3 length: 19 residues. With 7 bases removed from V and 7 bases from J, the gap between germline ends came to 31 bases. The germline gives CDR1 MDHEN, CDR2 SYDVKM. The CDR3, as DNA: TGTGCCAGCACCTCCCTCCGGGCTGGGGACACAGGGCGTGGTGAAAAACTGTTTTTT. It specifies CASTSLRAGDTGRGEKLFF.

This clone appeared a few times. The genes are TRBV7-8 and TRBJ1-2; D not resolved. The CDR3 is 14 amino acids. Germline assignment: CDR1 SGHVS and CDR2 FQNEAQ. V was trimmed by 5 bases and J by 8 bases, leaving 18 bases between them. The CDR3 here is CASSVVQAAGGYTF. The CDR3 nucleotides are TGTGCCAGCAGCGTAGTCCAGGCCGCGGGGGGCTACACCTTC.

V gene TRBV18 combines with J gene TRBJ2-7; 11 nucleotides align to TRBD1. The CDR3 is made up of 14 amino acids. V lost 4 bases to trimming and J lost 5 bases; unmatched junction nucleotides: 4. Germline assignment: CDR1 KGHSH and CDR2 LQKENI. The CDR3 DNA reads TGTGCCAGCTCACAAGGACAGGGGGCCGACGAGCAGTACTTC. The encoded protein is CASSQGQGADEQYF. The entire variable domain, with the rest obtained from reference TRBV18 and TRBJ2-7, is as follows: NAGVMQNPRHLVRRRGQEARLRCSPMKGHSHVYWYRQLPEEGLKFMVYLQKENIIDESGMPKERFSAEFPKEGPSILRIQQVVRGDSAAYFCASSQGQGADEQYFGPGTRLTVT.

The chain couples TRBV18 to TRBJ2-3; D not resolved. V was pared by 3 bases and J by 6 bases, with 13 bases between. From germline, CDR1 is KGHSH and CDR2 LQKENI. The CDR3 has 14 amino acids. The DNA of the CDR3 is TGTGCCAGCTCACCCCTCCCCGCTCCTGATACGCAGTATTTT. Translation: CASSPLPAPDTQYF.

Within the sample, this clone is medium-sized. The chain links TRBV27 to TRBJ2-1; TRBD1 or TRBD2 may be the D gene (6 bases each). Looked up from germline, CDR1 is MNHEY and CDR2 is SMNVEV (reference sequence). This CDR3 contains 13 residues. Trimming took 3 bases from V and 10 from J, leaving 13 bases between them. The CDR3 DNA is TGTGCCAGCAGTTTTGGCCAGGGGAGGGAGCAGTTCTTC. Its translation: CASSFGQGREQFF.

The chain combines TRBV6-5 with TRBJ1-1; D gene unclear. This CDR3 spans 11 amino acids. With 7 bases removed from V and 5 bases from J, the gap between germline ends came to 8 bases. Germline CDR1 MNHEY, CDR2 SVGAGI. The CDR3 DNA is TGTGCCAGCATGTCCTATACTGAAGCTTTCTTT. Translation gives CASMSYTEAFF.

The chain combines TRBV3-1 (or the pseudogene TRBV3-2) with TRBJ1-1, with 10 bases identical to TRBD1. The germline CDR1 and CDR2 sequences are LGHDT and YNNKEL (reference sequence). With 7 bases clipped from V and 5 bases from J, the junction kept 7 bases outside the gene matches. The CDR3 extends over 14 amino acids. This CDR3 is CASINGQGGTEAFF. Here the CDR3 DNA reads TGTGCCAGCATAAACGGACAGGGGGGAACTGAAGCTTTCTTT.

This clone was recorded at least ten times. The chain uses TRBV28 and TRBJ2-1; D is uncertain. V lost 5 bases, J lost 8 bases, and 10 bases lay in between. Germline CDR1 and CDR2: MDHEN and SYDVKM. The CDR3 extends over 12 amino acids. The CDR3 loop reads CASSVLAYEQFF. Written as DNA, the CDR3 is TGTGCCAGCAGTGTTCTCGCCTATGAGCAGTTCTTC.

This chain joins TRBV28 and TRBJ1-5; 8 nucleotides agree with TRBD1. There are 15 residues in the CDR3. CDR1 is MDHEN and CDR2 is SYDVKM in the germline V gene. V lost 6 bases to trimming and J lost 1 base; unmatched junction nucleotides: 5. The chain's CDR3 is CASRMTGESNQPQHF. The CDR3 DNA is TGTGCCAGCAGGATGACAGGGGAAAGCAATCAGCCCCAGCATTTT.

With respect to this clone: This sample includes further DNA sequences coding for the same CDR3. The chain employs TRBV19 and TRBJ1-5; D gene ambiguous. Trimming cost V 3 bases and J 0 bases, with 9 bases left between them. The CDR3 is made up of 15 amino acids. CDR1 is LNHDA, CDR2 SQIVND, per germline (reference sequence). The CDR3 protein is CASSIRGDSNQPQHF. As DNA, the CDR3 is TGTGCCAGTAGTATCAGAGGAGATAGCAATCAGCCCCAGCATTTT.

Concerning this clone itself: One junction end disagrees with the germline gene, perhaps due to a read error. The V gene is TRBV7-9, the J gene TRBJ2-3; tentative D call: TRBD2 (5 bases). The length of the CDR3 is 14 residues. Germline assignment: CDR1 SEHNR and CDR2 FQNEAQ (reference sequence). The DNA of the CDR3 is TGTGCCAGCAGTTTAGCGAAGGGCGAAGATACGCAGTATTTT. Its protein product is CASSLAKGEDTQYF. Together with reference TRBV7-9 and TRBJ2-3, the CDR3 gives the full variable domain: DTGVSQNPRHKITKRGQNVTFRCDPISEHNRLYWYRQTLGQGPEFLTYFQNEAQLEKSRLLSDRFSAERPKGSFSTLEIQRTEQGDSAMYLCASSLAKGEDTQYFGPGTRLTVL.

The chain employs TRBV24-1 and TRBJ1-4; TRBD1 aligns across 7 bases. Germline assignment: CDR1 KGHDR and CDR2 SFDVKD. The CDR3 has 16 residues. V shed 9 bases and J 1 base; nucleotides not matched to a gene: 10. The CDR3 bases are TGTGCCACCGAGGGGGCGCAGAGTGGAACTAATGAAAAACTGTTTTTT. Translating gives CATEGAQSGTNEKLFF.

The J gene is TRBJ2-7, the V gene TRBV6-5, with 9 bases aligning to TRBD2. Germline CDR1 MNHEY, CDR2 SVGAGI. V dropped 6 bases and J dropped 6; count of bases not matched to a gene: 0. The CDR3 is made up of 11 amino acids. DNA of the CDR3: TGTGCCAGCAGGCGGGGGGGCGAGCAGTACTTC. It yields the protein CASRRGGEQYF.

This clone was recorded a few times. This same CDR3 is encoded by further DNA sequences in the sample. The chain couples TRBV19 to TRBJ1-1; D is ambiguous. Germline V gives CDR1 LNHDA, CDR2 SQIVND (reference sequence). The CDR3 is 13 amino acids. Trimming shortened V by 3 bases and J by 0 bases, and 5 bases separated the two germline ends. As DNA, the CDR3 is TGTGCCAGTAGTATCTATGTGAACACTGAAGCTTTCTTT. Its translation is CASSIYVNTEAFF.

CDR3 amino acids: CASSLIQTSSYEQYF. The CDR3 bases are TGTGCCAGCAGCTTGATACAGACTAGCTCCTACGAGCAGTACTTC. The chain recombines TRBV5-6 with TRBJ2-7; D perhaps matches TRBD2 (6 bases). CDR1 SGHDT and CDR2 YYEEEE come from the germline V gene. V lost 1 base and J 0 bases, leaving 11 bases between the germline ends. The CDR3 consists of 15 residues.

This clone is judged large. The V and J genes are TRBV14 and TRBJ1-1, with D possibly matching TRBD1 (5 bases). The CDR3 sequence is 13 residues long. Trimming stripped 6 bases from V and 10 bases from J, with 18 bases between. Germline V CDR1 and CDR2: SGHDN, FVKESK. In nucleotides, the CDR3 is TGTGCCAGCAGTCAATCCCCCAGGGTGGCAGCTTTCTTT. Translated: CASSQSPRVAAFF.

About this clone itself: An end of the junction does not agree with germline; a read error may underlie this. The chain has TRBV19 and TRBJ1-2, with D unclear. Germline lookup yields CDR1 LNHDA and CDR2 SQIVND (reference sequence). The CDR3 is 17 amino acids. The CDR3 DNA sequence: TGTGCCAGTAGAACGACATGGCAGGCTACAATTGACTATGACTACACCTTC. Encoded protein: CASRTTWQATIDYDYTF.

The CDR3: CASSLAIRPNTGELFF. CDR3 bases: TGTGCCAGCAGCTTAGCCATACGGCCGAACACCGGGGAGCTGTTTTTT. V is TRBV11-2 and J is TRBJ2-2; D is ambiguous. V dropped 1 base and J dropped 0 bases, with 9 bases sitting between them. The germline V gene has CDR1 SGHAT and CDR2 FQNNGV. The CDR3 spans 16 residues.

J is TRBJ2-7 and V is TRBV11-2, with D possibly being TRBD2 (5 bases). Germline values: CDR1 SGHAT, CDR2 FQNNGV. There are 13 residues in the CDR3. V shed 1 base and J shed 3 bases, with 7 bases lying between them. CDR3 sequence: CASSLAGSYEQYF. DNA for the CDR3: TGTGCCAGCAGCTTAGCGGGGAGCTACGAGCAGTACTTC. Full variable domain (remainder filled in from reference TRBV11-2 and TRBJ2-7): EAGVAQSPRYKIIEKRQSVAFWCNPISGHATLYWYQQILGQGPKLLIQFQNNGVVDDSQLPKDRFSAERLKGVDSTLKIQPAKLEDSAVYLCASSLAGSYEQYFGPGTRLTVT.

This chain uses TRBV28 with TRBJ1-3; D is unresolved. Germline CDR1 reads MDHEN; CDR2 reads SYDVKM. The CDR3 is 14 residues long. V was clipped by 8 bases and J by 9 bases, with 20 bases between them. CDR3 sequence reads: CASGRRVLDSTIYF. Written as DNA, the CDR3 is TGTGCCAGCGGAAGGAGGGTCTTGGATTCCACCATATATTTT.

The table lists this clone with a few counts. The gene calls are TRBV28 and TRBJ1-1; D unresolved. Germline V gene sequence: CDR1 MDHEN, CDR2 SYDVKM. CDR3 length equals 15 residues. Trimming shortened V by 7 bases and J by 4 bases, and 19 bases separated the two germline ends. The CDR3 nucleotides are TGTGCCAGCACCGATGAAATACGGTGGATCACTGAAGCTTTCTTT. Its translation is CASTDEIRWITEAFF. Looking up the rest from reference TRBV28 and TRBJ1-1 gives the full variable domain: DVKVTQSSRYLVKRTGEKVFLECVQDMDHENMFWYRQDPGLGLRLIYFSYDVKMKEKGDIPEGYSVSREKKERFSLILESASTNQTSMYLCASTDEIRWITEAFFGQGTRLTVV.

V gene TRBV2 combines with J gene TRBJ1-6; TRBD1 aligns across 8 bases. Trimming cost V 5 bases and J 10 bases; bases outside gene matches: 10. The CDR3 contains 15 residues. CDR1 is SNHLY, CDR2 FYNNEI, per germline. CDR3 nucleotides: TGTGCCAGCAGTACCGGACAGGGTGAGCGGTCACCCCTCCACTTT. This sequence encodes CASSTGQGERSPLHF. Full variable domain (remainder filled in from reference TRBV2 and TRBJ1-6): EPEVTQTPSHQVTQMGQEVILRCVPISNHLYFYWYRQILGQKVEFLVSFYNNEISEKSEIFDDQFSVERPDGSNFTLKIRSTKLEDSAMYFCASSTGQGERSPLHFGNGTRLTVT.

This clone was seen a handful of times. V gene TRBV3-1 (or the pseudogene TRBV3-2) combines with J gene TRBJ2-7, with D maybe TRBD2 (5 bases). This CDR3 is 11 amino acids long. Trimming left V 3 bases short and J 6 bases short, with 6 bases between. Germline CDR1 and CDR2: LGHDT and YNNKEL (reference sequence). CDR3 bases: TGTGCCAGCAGCCATGAGGGCGAGCAGTACTTC. As protein: CASSHEGEQYF.

This clone has only a few counts. V and J are TRBV6-5 and TRBJ1-3; D is uncertain. Per the germline V gene, CDR1 is MNHEY and CDR2 is SVGAGI. CDR3 length: 14 residues. The V end lost 8 bases, the J end lost 0 bases, and 11 bases lay between the germline ends. In DNA, the CDR3 is TGTGCCAGCGGGTCGGGGATCTCTGGAAACACCATATATTTT. It specifies CASGSGISGNTIYF.

V is TRBV19 and J is TRBJ1-2; 7 bases are a match to TRBD1. CDR3 length equals 18 residues. Unmatched junction bases numbered 15, after V lost 3 bases and J lost 2 bases. The germline gives CDR1 LNHDA, CDR2 SQIVND (reference sequence). CDR3 region: CASSIGPIRTGLNYGYTF. CDR3 DNA sequence: TGTGCCAGTAGTATCGGCCCTATTCGGACAGGACTGAACTATGGCTACACCTTC.